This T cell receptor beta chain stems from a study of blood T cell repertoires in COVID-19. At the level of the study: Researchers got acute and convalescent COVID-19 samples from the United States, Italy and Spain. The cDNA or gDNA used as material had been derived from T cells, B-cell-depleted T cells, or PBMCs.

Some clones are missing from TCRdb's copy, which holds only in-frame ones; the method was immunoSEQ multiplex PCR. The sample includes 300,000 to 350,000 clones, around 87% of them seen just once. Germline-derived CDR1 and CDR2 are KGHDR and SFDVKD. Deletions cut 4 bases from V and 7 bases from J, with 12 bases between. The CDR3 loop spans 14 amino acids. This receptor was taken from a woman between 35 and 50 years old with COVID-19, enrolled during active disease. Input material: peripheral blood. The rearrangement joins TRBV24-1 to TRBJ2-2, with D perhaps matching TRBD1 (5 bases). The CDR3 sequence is CATSESRVGGELFF. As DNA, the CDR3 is TGTGCCACCAGTGAATCCAGGGTAGGCGGGGAGCTGTTTTTT.